The 23 T cell receptor beta chains in this list originate from one sample, sequenced in a study of tumor and adjacent non-tumor tissue in lung cancer. This sample's RNA came from whole unsorted tissue. Three rounds of nested PCR, following a modified ARM-PCR protocol, produced the TCRbeta library. TCRdb called the multiplex PCR reads again in MiXCR, with one record for every CDR3 protein. The sample lists 200,000 or so distinct CDR3 sequences; approximately 74% were seen once. The sequenced sample was lung tumor tissue. Receptor source: a man aged 55-75 years with non-small cell lung cancer.

Comments on this clonotype: One junction end disagrees with the germline gene, perhaps due to a read error. The V and J genes are TRBV4-2 and TRBJ2-3; D gene unclear. This CDR3 comprises 16 residues. CDR1 LGHNA and CDR2 YNFKEQ come from the germline V gene. The CDR3 bases are TGTGCCAGCAGCAAAAAGGGTTCCGTTAGCACAGATACACAGTATTTT. This translates into CASSKKGSVSTDTQYF.

On this clonotype itself: This may be a read error, as it is one base from a much larger clone. V usage is TRBV20-1 and J usage is TRBJ2-3, with 14 nucleotides matching TRBD2. Germline CDR1 DFQATT, CDR2 SNEGSKA (reference sequence). This CDR3 contains 13 residues. Here the CDR3 DNA reads TGCAGTGCGACTAGCGGGAGGGAAGATATGCAGTATTTT. This sequence encodes CSATSGREDMQYF.

This clonotype was found a few times. A much larger clone differs from this one at a single base, so this may be a read error. The V call is TRBV5-6, the J call TRBJ2-3; unclear D gene. The CDR3 runs 11 residues. The germline CDR1 and CDR2 sequences are SGHDT and YYEEEE. Trimming left V 7 bases short and J 2 bases short, with 5 bases between. CDR3 region: CASRYTDTQYF. In nucleotides, the CDR3 is TGTGCCAGCCGCTACACAGATACGCAGTATTTT.

As concerns this clonotype: One end of the junction does not line up with germline, which may come from a read error. The chain combines TRBV29-1 with TRBJ1-1; 9 positions match TRBD1. CDR3 length: 16 residues. Germline CDR1 SQVTM, CDR2 ANQGSEA. CDR3 protein: CCVGGQGGQWHTEAFF. In DNA form, the CDR3 reads TGCTGCGTGGGGGGACAGGGTGGCCAATGGCACACTGAAGCTTTCTTT.

This clonotype has at least ten counts. The rearrangement links TRBV4-2 to TRBJ2-3; D may match TRBD1 or TRBD2 (5 bases each). The CDR3 is 15 residues long. V was clipped by 0 bases and J by 6 bases, with 13 bases between them. Germline assignment: CDR1 LGHNA and CDR2 YNFKEQ. Here the CDR3 DNA reads TGTGCCAGCAGCCAAGAAGGACGGGACGGGGATACGCAGTATTTT. Amino acids: CASSQEGRDGDTQYF.

V gene TRBV11-2 combines with J gene TRBJ2-3; D possibly corresponds to TRBD1 (6 bases). V dropped 7 bases and J dropped 6 bases, with 17 bases sitting between them. This CDR3 is 14 amino acids long. Germline CDR1 reads SGHAT; CDR2 reads FQNNGV. The CDR3, as DNA: TGTGCCAGCATCCACAACAGGGTTCCCGATACGCAGTATTTT. It specifies CASIHNRVPDTQYF.

On this clonotype itself: A read error may be the cause here, since a much bigger clone is one base away. The V and J genes are TRBV20-1 and TRBJ2-7; D is perhaps TRBD2 (6 bases). V gave up 0 bases and J gave up 5 bases, with 17 bases separating them. From germline, CDR1 is DFQATT and CDR2 SNEGSKA (reference sequence). This CDR3 is 15 amino acids long. In nucleotides, the CDR3 is TGCAGTGCTAGAGATTTCACGGCGGGACGGAACGAGCAGTACTTC. Its translation is CSARDFTAGRNEQYF.

As concerns this clonotype: A single base separates this from a much larger clone, so it may be a read error. The V call is TRBV20-1, the J call TRBJ2-7; 8 positions agree with TRBD2. This CDR3 spans 13 amino acids. Per germline, CDR1 DFQATT and CDR2 SNEGSKA (reference sequence). The CDR3 DNA reads TGCAGTGCTAGAAAACGGGAGGGATCCGAGCAGCACTTC. Its translation is CSARKREGSEQHF.

Notes on this clonotype: One end of the junction fails to match germline, which may point to a read error. This chain uses TRBV6-4 with TRBJ1-1; TRBD1 aligns across 7 bases. Germline CDR1 and CDR2: MRHNA and SNTAGT. CDR3 length equals 13 residues. In nucleotides, the CDR3 is TGTGTCAGCAGTGCAGGGGGACACACTGAAGCTTTCTTT. Amino acid sequence: CVSSAGGHTEAFF.

This clonotype was detected only once. The junction differs from germline at one of its ends, possibly a read error. The J gene is TRBJ2-7, the V gene TRBV11-3; no reliable D call. CDR1 SGHNT and CDR2 YENEEA come from the germline V gene. This CDR3 comprises 14 residues. The CDR3 sequence is CACSLDLMIHEQYF. As DNA, the CDR3 is TGTGCCTGCAGCTTAGATCTCATGATCCACGAGCAGTACTTC. Variable domain in full (rest from reference TRBV11-3 and TRBJ2-7): EAGVVQSPRYKIIEKKQPVAFWCNPISGHNTLYWYLQNLGQGPELLIRYENEEAVDDSQLPKDRFSAERLKGVDSTLKIQPAELGDSAVYLCACSLDLMIHEQYFGPGTRLTVT.

V gene TRBV6-5 combines with J gene TRBJ2-5, with 8 nucleotides matching TRBD1. This CDR3 spans 15 amino acids. The germline gives CDR1 MNHEY, CDR2 SVGAGI. V lost 4 bases and J lost 8; bases outside the gene matches: 12. The CDR3: CASSFLGTGRVTQYF. CDR3 DNA sequence: TGTGCCAGCAGTTTCCTTGGGACAGGCAGGGTAACCCAGTACTTC.

CDR3 sequence (DNA): TGTGCCAGCAGCGATACAGGTCCCACGGGTGGGGCCAACGTCCTGACTTTC. Amino acids: CASSDTGPTGGANVLTF. The chain combines TRBV5-6 with TRBJ2-6, with D tentatively TRBD1 (5 bases). V was trimmed by 4 bases and J by 3 bases, leaving 17 bases between them. There are 17 residues in the CDR3. CDR1 and CDR2 (germline): SGHDT, YYEEEE.

With regard to this clonotype: It may be a read error: a sequence one base away is much more abundant. The chain employs TRBV20-1 and TRBJ1-1; unclear D gene. The germline V gene has CDR1 DFQATT and CDR2 SNEGSKA (reference sequence). Trimming took off 4 bases at V and 1 base at J, with 7 bases between the two ends. This CDR3 region has 12 residues. CDR3 amino acids: CSANMENTEAFF. CDR3 coding DNA: TGCAGTGCTAATATGGAGAACACTGAAGCTTTCTTT.

On this clonotype: A clone one base away is much larger, so this may be a read error. This chain connects TRBV10-2 to TRBJ2-1, with D perhaps being TRBD1 or TRBD2 (5 bases each). The V gene's germline CDR1 is WSHSY and CDR2 SAAADI. CDR3 length: 14 amino acids. In nucleotides, the CDR3 is TGCGCCAACAGTGAACAGTCCGTCGGGGCCGAGCAGTTCTTC. Protein sequence: CANSEQSVGAEQFF.

On this clonotype: At one end, the junction sequence differs from germline, possibly due to a read error. CDR3 residues: CASSESTGRNIEAFF. The CDR3 DNA reads as TGCGCCAGCAGTGAGTCGACAGGGCGAAACATTGAAGCTTTCTTT. The V gene is TRBV10-1, the J gene TRBJ1-1, with 7 bases lining up with TRBD1. Germline-derived CDR1 and CDR2 are WNHNN and SYGVQD (reference sequence). The CDR3 consists of 15 residues.

Remarks on this clonotype: Relative to the germline gene, one junction end is altered; a read error may explain this. The chain links TRBV11-2 to TRBJ2-2; weak D call: TRBD2 (6 bases). This CDR3 is 13 amino acids long. From germline, CDR1 is SGHAT and CDR2 FQNNGV. As DNA, the CDR3 is TGTGCCAGCAGCGGTCAGTACACCGGGGGGCTGTTTTTT. This codes for CASSGQYTGGLFF.

This clonotype was observed many times. V gene TRBV20-1 combines with J gene TRBJ2-7, with D perhaps TRBD1 (5 bases). V was shortened by 4 bases and J by 5 bases, with 12 bases between the two germline ends. Germline CDR1 reads DFQATT; CDR2 reads SNEGSKA (reference sequence). The CDR3 spans 12 residues. CDR3 residues: CSAKDRPHEQYF. The CDR3 DNA reads TGCAGTGCTAAAGACAGACCCCACGAGCAGTACTTC.

The chain couples TRBV20-1 to TRBJ1-2, with 7 nucleotides matching TRBD1. The CDR3 loop spans 13 amino acids. V shed 7 bases, J shed 7 bases, and the junction held 12 bases outside the gene matches. CDR1 and CDR2 from the germline V gene are DFQATT and SNEGSKA (reference sequence). CDR3 DNA sequence: TGCAGTGTCTTTAACAGGGCAGGGGGTGGCTACACCTTC. This translates into CSVFNRAGGGYTF.

The gene calls are TRBV4-1 and TRBJ1-3, with 8 bases identical to TRBD1. The CDR3 has 16 amino acids. The germline CDR1 and CDR2 sequences are MGHRA and YSYEKL. J gave up 1 base and V 8 bases, and 10 bases lay outside the gene matches. The CDR3: CASCLADRGSGNTIYF. Written as DNA, the CDR3 is TGCGCCAGCTGCCTCGCAGACAGGGGATCTGGAAACACCATATATTTT.

On this clonotype: The junction differs from germline at one of its ends, possibly a read error. In DNA form, the CDR3 reads TGTGCCAGCAGCTTATTACCCCCCACTAGTTTAGGCGTTTCATATAATTCACCCCTTCACTTT. This gives the protein CASSLLPPTSLGVSYNSPLHF. This chain links TRBV11-2 with TRBJ1-6, with D unresolved. The CDR3 runs 21 residues. Germline CDR1 is SGHAT and CDR2 is FQNNGV.

Comments on this clonotype: The conserved phenylalanine or tryptophan is not found at the CDR3 terminus, so this likely reflects a read error. The rearrangement uses TRBV6-6 and TRBJ2-5; 7 bases agree with TRBD2. The germline gives CDR1 MNHNY, CDR2 SVGAGI (reference sequence). With 8 bases clipped from V and 3 bases from J, the junction kept 9 bases outside the gene matches. This CDR3 contains 14 residues. The CDR3: CASRSGGREETQYL. Here the CDR3 DNA reads TGTGCCAGCCGCTCGGGGGGAAGGGAAGAGACCCAGTACCTC.

On this clonotype itself: This may be a read error: a much more frequent sequence differs by one nucleotide. The chain joins TRBV20-1 to TRBJ2-1; TRBD2 is a possible D gene (6 bases). The CDR3 has 15 amino acids. The germline CDR1 and CDR2 sequences are DFQATT and SNEGSKA (reference sequence). This CDR3 is CSARDDGSSYSEQFF. CDR3 nucleotides: TGCAGTGCTAGAGATGACGGGAGTTCCTACAGTGAGCAGTTCTTC.

As concerns this clonotype: A junction boundary mismatches the germline segment, possibly from a read error. The V and J genes are TRBV6-6 and TRBJ1-5; TRBD1 matches 9 bases. Germline assignment: CDR1 MNHNY and CDR2 SVGAGI (reference sequence). This CDR3 is 15 amino acids long. The DNA of the CDR3 is TGTGTCAGCAGTTATGGGACAGGGAAAATGCAGCCCCAGCATTTT. Protein sequence: CVSSYGTGKMQPQHF.